This T cell receptor (beta chain) was profiled in a study of T cells in Graves' hyperthyroidism and ophthalmopathy. Ophthalmopathy cases met thresholds of Clinical Activity Score at least 3, NOSPECS grade at least 4 and duration under 3 months. The PBMCs had their origin in 8.5 to 10 ml of fresh peripheral blood. CDR3 length: 14 residues. V lost 5 bases to trimming and J lost 2 bases, with 12 bases between them. Germline V lookup: CDR1 MNHEY, CDR2 SVGEGT. Amplified TCR beta CDR3 regions derived from RNA transcripts. The primer set for the first-round RT-PCR of the TCR CDR3 was HTBI. TCRdb passed the multiplex PCR reads through MiXCR, listing each CDR3 protein once. Of approximately 610,000 distinct CDR3 sequences listed, about 15% are singletons.

Sequencing was carried out using blood. This sequence originates from a middle-aged woman with Graves' ophthalmopathy. The chain joins TRBV6-2 or TRBV6-3 to TRBJ2-5, with D uncertain. This CDR3 is CASSTPEAQETQYF. The CDR3 nucleotides read TGTGCCAGCAGTACTCCAGAGGCACAAGAGACCCAGTACTTC.